The rows below give T cell receptor beta chains drawn from one sample of a study of T cell changes during pregnancy in multiple sclerosis. Generated by immunoSEQ multiplex PCR, the TCRdb table keeps only in-frame clones and is missing some. The data show around 110,000 clones, with just under 95% seen just once and more than 0.65% held by the top ten. Source: peripheral blood, taken in the third trimester of pregnancy. The source is a female donor in good health, enrolled as a control in a pregnancy study. Both conserved end residues are part of each CDR3. A D gene is named only where the DNA matches it firmly. Rows may omit the clone size; those that give it use once, few, many or a size class.

NA	TRBV6-5	NA	13	TRBJ1-1	TGTGCCAGCAGTTACGTAAGGAGTACTGAAGCTTTCTTT	CASSYVRSTEAFF
NA	TRBV1	NA	9	TRBJ1-1	TGCACCCCCTCGGTTGAAGCTTTCTTT	CTPSVEAFF
NA	TRBV2	NA	13	TRBJ2-3	TGTGCCAGCACGCTGCTGGCTGCAGATACGCAGTATTTT	CASTLLAADTQYF
NA	TRBV27	NA	15	TRBJ1-2	TGTGCCAGCAGTTACAGGGCAGGGATCCTGGGGGGCTACACCTTC	CASSYRAGILGGYTF
NA	TRBV2	TRBD2	16	TRBJ2-1	TGTGCCAGCAGTCGTAGCGGGGGGGCTAACTACAATGAGCAGTTCTTC	CASSRSGGANYNEQFF
NA	TRBV4-1	NA	12	TRBJ1-1	TGCGCCAGCAGCCCTGGGACATCCGAAGCTTTCTTT	CASSPGTSEAFF
once	TRBV19	TRBD1	15	TRBJ1-4	TGTGCCAGTAGTCGGTCGGACAGGGGAGGTGAAAAACTGTTTTTT	CASSRSDRGGEKLFF
NA	TRBV11-2	NA	14	TRBJ2-7	TGTGCCAGCAGCTTCGGGGTGACCCTTTACGAGCAGTACTTC	CASSFGVTLYEQYF
NA	TRBV9	NA	15	TRBJ2-1	TGTGCCAGCAGCGTAGTAGGAGGGTCCTACAATGAGCAGTTCTTC	CASSVVGGSYNEQFF
NA	TRBV6-6	TRBD1	15	TRBJ1-2	TGTGCCAGCAACCCGACAAGGGGGCCGGCCTATGGCTACACCTTC	CASNPTRGPAYGYTF
NA	TRBV30	TRBD2	14	TRBJ2-7	TGTGCCTGGAGATTCGAGCGGGGAACCTACGAGCAGTACTTC	CAWRFERGTYEQYF
NA	TRBV27	NA	14	TRBJ1-2	TGTGCCAGCAGTTTATCTCAGGGAGGCTTTGGCTACACCTTC	CASSLSQGGFGYTF
NA	TRBV4-2	NA	14	TRBJ1-3	TGTGCCAGCAGCCAAGAACCCCCGGAGGGCACCATATATTTT	CASSQEPPEGTIYF
NA	TRBV7-6	TRBD2	16	TRBJ2-3	TGTGCCAGCAGCTTTGGACTAGCGGGGGGCACAGATACGCAGTATTTT	CASSFGLAGGTDTQYF
NA	TRBV5-6	NA	13	TRBJ1-5	TGTGCCAGCAGCTTGGATATGAATCAGCCCCAGCATTTT	CASSLDMNQPQHF
NA	TRBV7-2	TRBD1	15	TRBJ1-1	TGTGCCAGCAGCTTTCATGGACAGGGAAGAACTGAAGCTTTCTTT	CASSFHGQGRTEAFF
NA	TRBV6-5	NA	12	TRBJ2-7	TGTGCCAGCAGAATGACGTCGGGAGAGCAGTACTTC	CASRMTSGEQYF
NA	TRBV9	NA	16	TRBJ2-3	TGTGCCAGCAGCCCGATACCAGGGTTCAAGACAGATACGCAGTATTTT	CASSPIPGFKTDTQYF
NA	TRBV9	TRBD1	15	TRBJ2-7	TGTGCCAGCAGCGTAGGAGGACAGGGAGACAACGAGCAGTACTTC	CASSVGGQGDNEQYF
NA	TRBV7-2	TRBD1	13	TRBJ1-6	TGTGCCAGCTACAGGGGAGGAAATTCACCCCTCCACTTT	CASYRGGNSPLHF
NA	TRBV7-8	TRBD1	14	TRBJ2-1	TGTGCCAGCAGCTTAGCGCAAGGGGGCGTCGAGCAGTTCTTC	CASSLAQGGVEQFF
NA	TRBV7-9	NA	12	TRBJ1-3	TGTGCCAGCAGCTTATTAGGAAACACCATATATTTT	CASSLLGNTIYF
once	TRBV4-1	TRBD1	15	TRBJ1-4	TGCGCCAGCAGCCAACCGGACAGGAATAATGAAAAACTGTTTTTT	CASSQPDRNNEKLFF
NA	TRBV19	NA	14	TRBJ1-5	TGTGCCAGTTCGAACCCCGCGGGTCGGCAGCCCCAGCATTTT	CASSNPAGRQPQHF
NA	TRBV6-6	TRBD1	14	TRBJ1-3	TGTGCCAGCAGGCGCGGGACAGGGGGGAACACCATATATTTT	CASRRGTGGNTIYF
NA	TRBV13	NA	15	TRBJ1-3	TGTGCCAGCAGCTTAGGATCAGGGCCAGGAAACACCATATATTTT	CASSLGSGPGNTIYF
NA	TRBV25-1	NA	12	TRBJ1-6	TGTGCCAGCAGTGAATACATGACAGACCTCCACTTT	CASSEYMTDLHF
NA	TRBV5-6	NA	12	TRBJ1-1	TGTGCCAGCACCTCCCCGCCCGGTGAAGCTTTCTTT	CASTSPPGEAFF
NA	TRBV9	TRBD2	17	TRBJ2-1	TGTGCCAGCAGCGTAGTGGAGCGGGGTCCCCCCTACAATGAGCAGTTCTTC	CASSVVERGPPYNEQFF
NA	TRBV10-3	NA	16	TRBJ2-1	TGTGCCAGCAGAACGGGGATTCACAGCTCCTACAATGAGCAGTTCTTC	CASRTGIHSSYNEQFF
NA	TRBV4-3	TRBD1	16	TRBJ2-1	TGCGCCAGCAGCCATACTACAGGGGGCTCCTACAATGAGCAGTTCTTC	CASSHTTGGSYNEQFF
NA	TRBV15	NA	14	TRBJ2-1	TGTGCCACCAGCAGAGATCTAGCTCACAATGAGCAGTTCTTC	CATSRDLAHNEQFF
NA	TRBV2	TRBD1	15	TRBJ1-6	TGTGCCAGCACCGACAGGGACTCCTATAATTCACCCCTCCACTTT	CASTDRDSYNSPLHF
NA	TRBV30	NA	15	TRBJ1-3	TGTGCCTGGAGTAGAGTAGTAGCCTCTGGAAACACCATATATTTT	CAWSRVVASGNTIYF
NA	TRBV11-2	NA	14	TRBJ1-4	TGTGCCAGCAGCATGTCGACGGGAAATGAAAAACTGTTTTTT	CASSMSTGNEKLFF
NA	TRBV5-5	NA	13	TRBJ2-7	TGTGCCAGCAGCTTGGTGTCTACCTACGAGCAGTACTTC	CASSLVSTYEQYF
NA	TRBV7-2	TRBD1	15	TRBJ2-7	TGTGCCAGCAGCACAAGACAGGGACGACTTAACGAGCAGTACTTC	CASSTRQGRLNEQYF
NA	TRBV7-2	NA	15	TRBJ2-3	TGTGCCAGCAGCTTAGGACTTTATCTTTCGGGTACGCAGTATTTT	CASSLGLYLSGTQYF
NA	TRBV7-2	NA	16	TRBJ2-1	TGTGCCAGCAGCCCCCGGAGTAATGGAGTGGGCAATGAGCAGTTCTTC	CASSPRSNGVGNEQFF
NA	TRBV11-2	NA	14	TRBJ2-7	TGTGCCAGCAGCTTAGGCGGGATCCACTACGAGCAGTACTTC	CASSLGGIHYEQYF
NA	TRBV19	TRBD1	16	TRBJ2-7	TGTGCCAGTAGTACCGACAGGGCTTCGTTTTCCTACGAGCAGTACTTC	CASSTDRASFSYEQYF
NA	TRBV2	NA	13	TRBJ2-5	TGTGCCAGCAGCGAAAACCGGGGAGAGACCCAGTACTTC	CASSENRGETQYF
NA	TRBV19	NA	16	TRBJ1-4	TGTGCCAGTAGTAAACGGACACCCCCAACTAATGAAAAACTGTTTTTT	CASSKRTPPTNEKLFF
NA	TRBV5-6	NA	16	TRBJ1-6	TGTGCCAGCAGCTTGTATATGACAGATTATAATTCACCCCTCCACTTT	CASSLYMTDYNSPLHF
NA	TRBV6-1	NA	12	TRBJ2-5	TGTGCCAGCAGTGCCACAGAAACATCTCAGTACTTC	CASSATETSQYF
NA	TRBV12-5	NA	16	TRBJ2-1	TGTGCTAGTGGTTTGGGAGCGTTGAGCTCCTACAATGAGCAGTTCTTC	CASGLGALSSYNEQFF
NA	TRBV6-7	NA	24	TRBJ1-5	TGTGCCAGCAGTTACCCGCCACGGGAGTGGACCACATTGGGGGAAGGGTGGAGCAATCAGCCCCAGCATTTT	CASSYPPREWTTLGEGWSNQPQHF
NA	TRBV19	TRBD2	18	TRBJ2-5	TGTGCCAGTAGTATCCCTAGCGGGGGCCCCAGAATCGAGGAGACCCAGTACTTC	CASSIPSGGPRIEETQYF
NA	TRBV11-3	NA	11	TRBJ2-3	TGTGCCAGCAGCCTTACAGATACGCAGTATTTT	CASSLTDTQYF
NA	TRBV4-2	TRBD1	15	TRBJ1-2	TGTGCCAGCAGCCCTGGGGACAGCCGTAACTATGGCTACACCTTC	CASSPGDSRNYGYTF
NA	TRBV9	NA	15	TRBJ2-2	TGTGCCAGCAGCCCCAAGGGGGCGAACACCGGGGAGCTGTTTTTT	CASSPKGANTGELFF
NA	TRBV2	NA	10	TRBJ1-1	TGTGCCAGCAAGCTCACTGAAGCTTTCTTT	CASKLTEAFF
NA	TRBV7-3	NA	13	TRBJ1-2	TGTGCCAGCAGCTTAACCCCAGTGGATGGCTACACCTTC	CASSLTPVDGYTF
NA	TRBV11-2	NA	15	TRBJ1-4	TGTGCCAGCAGCTTAGGCGGGACTGCTAATGAAAAACTGTTTTTT	CASSLGGTANEKLFF